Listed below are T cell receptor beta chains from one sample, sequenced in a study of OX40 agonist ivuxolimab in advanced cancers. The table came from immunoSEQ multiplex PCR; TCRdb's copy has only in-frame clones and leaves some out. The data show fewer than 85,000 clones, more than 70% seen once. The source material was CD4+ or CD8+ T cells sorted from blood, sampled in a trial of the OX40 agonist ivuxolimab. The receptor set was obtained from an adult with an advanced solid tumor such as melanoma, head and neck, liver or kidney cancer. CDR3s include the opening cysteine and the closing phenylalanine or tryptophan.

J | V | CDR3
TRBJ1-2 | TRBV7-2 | CASSFDRRYGYTF
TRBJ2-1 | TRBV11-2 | CASSLDDLAGGRNEQFF
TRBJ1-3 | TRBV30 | CAYTRTGNSGNTIYF
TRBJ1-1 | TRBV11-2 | CASSATGDTEAFF
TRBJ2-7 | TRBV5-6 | CASSFWPVTYEQYF
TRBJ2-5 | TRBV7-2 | CASSRGQQETQYF
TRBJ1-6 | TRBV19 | CASSLRDRVPPLHF
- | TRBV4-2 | CASSQVRAYEQYF
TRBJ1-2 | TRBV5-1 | CASTPTTDRNYGYTF
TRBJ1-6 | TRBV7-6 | CASSLQEDSPLHF
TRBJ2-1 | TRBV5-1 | CASSLNLAADNEQFF
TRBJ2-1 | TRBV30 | CAWSKVNEQFF
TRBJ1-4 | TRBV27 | CASRSPRTGSGELFF
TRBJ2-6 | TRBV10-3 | CAISFGGQGVAGANVLTF
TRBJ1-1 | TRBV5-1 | CASSLTRNTEAFF
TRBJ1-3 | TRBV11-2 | CASSLDWGFAGNTIYF
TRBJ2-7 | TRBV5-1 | CASSSGTGVREQYF
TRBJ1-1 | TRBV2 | CASSYDRGRTEAFF